These T cell receptor beta chains were read from a single sample in a study of blood T cell repertoires in COVID-19. Method: immunoSEQ multiplex PCR; TCRdb's copy keeps in-frame clones and lacks some. The sample lists some 410,000 clones, roughly 90% seen once, with over 0.9% in the top ten. The sequencing input was PBMCs or T cells enriched from blood (not recorded which). The receptor source for this set is a woman under 40 with acute COVID-19. Both conserved end residues are part of each CDR3. The D gene is left open where the match is weak. The size of a clone is reported for some rows only, either as once, few or many, or as a class for expanded clones.

NA,TRBD1,TRBJ2-3,TRBV6-5,TGTGCCAGCAGTTACTCGGGTTCGGGACAGGGGTATACGCAGTATTTT,CASSYSGSGQGYTQYF
NA,NA,TRBJ2-1,TRBV4-1,TGCGCCAGCAGCCCCTTCCCCCCCTACACCAGCGGTGACAATGAGCAGTTCTTC,CASSPFPPYTSGDNEQFF
NA,NA,TRBJ2-1,TRBV5-1,TGCGCCAGCAGCTCACTACCCACCAATGAGCAGTTCTTC,CASSSLPTNEQFF
NA,TRBD1,TRBJ1-3,TRBV6-5,TGTGCCAGCAGTAGGGACAGGGACCATGGAAACACCATATATTTT,CASSRDRDHGNTIYF
once,TRBD1,TRBJ2-1,TRBV6-1,TGTGCCAGCAGTGAATTTAGGACAGGAGCTTACAATGAGCAGTTCTTC,CASSEFRTGAYNEQFF
NA,NA,TRBJ1-6,TRBV30,TGTGCCTGGAGTGTACTACAGGGTAATTCACCCCTCCACTTT,CAWSVLQGNSPLHF
NA,NA,TRBJ1-1,TRBV10-3,TGTGCCATCAGTGAGTCGACTCTCGGGAGTGAAGCTTTCTTT,CAISESTLGSEAFF
NA,NA,TRBJ1-5,TRBV2,TGTGCCAGCAGGCCTGGACAGCTTAGCAATCAGCCCCAGCATTTT,CASRPGQLSNQPQHF
NA,NA,TRBJ2-7,TRBV13,TGTGCCAGCTTCAAAGCGGGCAGGGGGTACGAGCAGTACTTC,CASFKAGRGYEQYF
NA,NA,TRBJ2-5,TRBV30,TGTGCCTGGAGTACAGGGTCCCCGCAAGAGACCCAGTACTTC,CAWSTGSPQETQYF
NA,TRBD1,TRBJ1-6,TRBV7-3,TGTGCCAGCAGCTTAGGACAGGGGCAGGCCCTCCACTTT,CASSLGQGQALHF
NA,TRBD1,TRBJ1-1,TRBV27,TGTGCCAGCAGACTGTCAGGGGGCCCCACTGAAGCTTTCTTT,CASRLSGGPTEAFF
NA,NA,TRBJ1-1,TRBV9,TGTGCCAGCAGCGTAGATTTGGGGGCGTCCACTGAAGCTTTCTTT,CASSVDLGASTEAFF
NA,NA,TRBJ2-7,TRBV10-3,TGTGCCATCAGGATAGACAGGGAGGCCTACGAGCAGTACTTC,CAIRIDREAYEQYF
NA,TRBD1,TRBJ2-7,TRBV29-1,TGCAGCGCCCGACAGGGGATTAGCTCCTACGAGCAGTACTTC,CSARQGISSYEQYF
NA,TRBD2,TRBJ2-3,TRBV6-5,TGTGCCAGCAGTTCGGGGGGGCTCACAGATACGCAGTATTTT,CASSSGGLTDTQYF
NA,NA,TRBJ1-2,TRBV15,TGTGCCACCAGAGGCCGGTCAGGCCCTAACTATGGCTACACCTTC,CATRGRSGPNYGYTF